A single sample gave rise to the 30 T cell receptor beta chains below, sequenced in a study of shared clonotypes between healthy human individuals. Using immunoSEQ multiplex PCR, the repertoire was profiled, and TCRdb retains in-frame clones only, with some absent. The table lists about 2.1 million clones, about 92% of them singletons. CD45RO-negative CD8 cells positively selected for CCR7 made up the naive population, which excluded terminally differentiated effector memory CD45RA+ cells. The specimen was naive CD8+ T cells from PBMCs. The origin of the receptors is a young man in good health. Some clones in this sample may be carry-over from other donors' samples.

This clone was detected a few times. The V call is TRBV19, the J call TRBJ1-5, with TRBD1 matching over 9 bases. CDR1 is LNHDA, CDR2 SQIVND, per germline (reference sequence). This CDR3 contains 13 residues. Trimming cost V 6 bases and J 5 bases; bases outside gene matches: 2. The CDR3 is CASRGDRDQPQHF. The CDR3 coding sequence is TGTGCCAGTAGGGGGGACAGGGATCAGCCCCAGCATTTT.

V gene TRBV5-4 combines with J gene TRBJ1-2; maybe TRBD1 (5 bases). V shed 4 bases and J shed 8 bases, with 12 bases lying between them. The CDR3 contains 12 residues. Germline V gives CDR1 SGHNT, CDR2 YYREEE (reference sequence). The CDR3 loop is CASSLDSTGYTF. The CDR3 DNA sequence: TGTGCCAGCAGCCTCGACAGTACCGGCTACACCTTC.

The gene calls are TRBV2 and TRBJ1-5; D is unresolved. The CDR3 has 15 amino acids. The ends were cut back, 6 bases at V and 0 bases at J, with 12 bases in the middle. In germline, CDR1 is SNHLY, CDR2 FYNNEI. The DNA for the CDR3 is TGTGCCAGCAGCCCCTCAGGAGGTAGCAATCAGCCCCAGCATTTT. It translates to CASSPSGGSNQPQHF.

This chain joins TRBV4-1 and TRBJ2-2, with D perhaps TRBD1 (5 bases). CDR1 and CDR2 from the germline V gene are MGHRA and YSYEKL. This CDR3 contains 15 residues. V gave up 1 base and J gave up 3 bases, with 9 bases separating them. In DNA, the CDR3 is TGCGCCAGCAGCCAAGTGGACACATACACCGGGGAGCTGTTTTTT. This translates into CASSQVDTYTGELFF.

The DNA of the CDR3 is TGTGCCAGCAACCCAGGGGGGCGGGGAACTAGCACAGATACGCAGTATTTT. This encodes CASNPGGRGTSTDTQYF. V usage is TRBV9 and J usage is TRBJ2-3; a weak D match, TRBD1 (7 bases). Germline V gene data show CDR1 as SGDLS and CDR2 as YYNGEE. V was shortened by 6 bases and J by 0 bases, with 20 bases between the two germline ends. This CDR3 is 17 amino acids long. Combining the CDR3 with reference TRBV9 and TRBJ2-3 gives the whole variable domain DSGVTQTPKHLITATGQRVTLRCSPRSGDLSVYWYQQSLDQGLQFLIQYYNGEERAKGNILERFSAQQFPDLHSELNLSSLELGDSALYFCASNPGGRGTSTDTQYFGPGTRLTVL.

This chain uses TRBV5-5 with TRBJ2-7; D gene uncertain. Germline-derived CDR1 and CDR2 are SGHKS and YYEKEE (reference sequence). This CDR3 comprises 13 residues. The germline V and J ends were trimmed by 0 bases and 5 bases, with 9 bases remaining between them. As DNA, the CDR3 is TGTGCCAGCAGCTTGGACCGATATAACGAGCAGTACTTC. It codes for CASSLDRYNEQYF.

The J gene is TRBJ2-1, the V gene TRBV5-6; D remains ambiguous. The CDR3 consists of 13 residues. V lost 0 bases and J lost 8, with 9 bases in between. The germline CDR1 and CDR2 sequences are SGHDT and YYEEEE. As DNA, the CDR3 is TGTGCCAGCAGCTTGGTTACCCGGGATGAGCAGTTCTTC. Amino acids: CASSLVTRDEQFF.

V gene TRBV14 combines with J gene TRBJ2-5; 12 positions match TRBD1. The CDR3 length is 14 residues. J gave up 4 bases and V 6 bases, and 3 bases lay outside the gene matches. CDR1 is SGHDN and CDR2 is FVKESK in the germline V gene. This CDR3 reads CASRGQGAGETQYF. CDR3 nucleotide sequence: TGTGCCAGCAGGGGACAGGGGGCCGGAGAGACCCAGTACTTC.

The chain is built from TRBV7-8 and TRBJ2-1; no clear D gene. Deletions cut 4 bases from V and 5 bases from J, with 6 bases between. Germline V CDR1 and CDR2: SGHVS, FQNEAQ. The CDR3 loop spans 12 amino acids. Here the CDR3 DNA reads TGTGCCAGCAGCTCAAACCACAATGAGCAGTTCTTC. As protein: CASSSNHNEQFF.

The chain has TRBV13 and TRBJ2-1; 11 bases are shared with TRBD2. The CDR3 totals 16 residues. V was pared by 6 bases and J by 1 base, with 5 bases of the junction left unmatched. CDR1 is PRHDT and CDR2 is FYEKMQ in the germline V gene (reference sequence). The chain's CDR3 is CASSQTSGISYNEQFF. Here the CDR3 DNA reads TGTGCCAGCAGTCAGACTAGCGGGATTTCCTACAATGAGCAGTTCTTC.

The CDR3 spells CASSRLGESTEAFF. The DNA for the CDR3 is TGTGCCAGTAGTAGACTCGGCGAGTCCACTGAAGCTTTCTTT. The V call is TRBV19, the J call TRBJ1-1; D unclear. The CDR3 runs 14 residues. V dropped 4 bases and J dropped 4 bases, with 13 bases sitting between them. Per the germline V gene, CDR1 is LNHDA and CDR2 is SQIVND (reference sequence).

This clone was recorded once. The J gene is TRBJ1-1, the V gene TRBV27, with 7 bases lining up with TRBD1. Trimming cost V 0 bases and J 7 bases; bases outside gene matches: 11. Germline V gives CDR1 MNHEY, CDR2 SMNVEV (reference sequence). This CDR3 is 16 amino acids long. The CDR3 nucleotides read TGTGCCAGCAGTTTATCCCCCCGACAGGGTCTTAATGAAGCTTTCTTT. Its protein product is CASSLSPRQGLNEAFF.

The J gene is TRBJ2-3, the V gene TRBV19, with 7 bases matching TRBD1. Germline CDR1 reads LNHDA; CDR2 reads SQIVND (reference sequence). Unmatched junction bases numbered 4, after V lost 6 bases and J lost 4 bases. The CDR3 consists of 13 residues. This CDR3 reads CASRSDRADTQYF. CDR3 DNA: TGTGCCAGTAGGTCTGACAGGGCAGATACGCAGTATTTT.

The chain combines TRBV30 with TRBJ1-5, with D tentatively TRBD1 (5 bases). The CDR3 length is 14 residues. V lost 2 bases and J 2 bases, leaving 10 bases between the germline ends. From germline, CDR1 is GTSNPN and CDR2 SVGIG (reference sequence). The CDR3 spells CAWSRRVGNQPQHF. CDR3 bases: TGTGCCTGGAGTCGCAGGGTTGGCAATCAGCCCCAGCATTTT.

The chain recombines TRBV27 with TRBJ2-7; 8 bases match TRBD1. Germline V gives CDR1 MNHEY, CDR2 SMNVEV (reference sequence). V dropped 4 bases and J dropped 6; count of bases not matched to a gene: 8. The CDR3 loop spans 14 amino acids. The CDR3 sequence is CASSSRTGQSEQYF. In nucleotides, the CDR3 is TGTGCCAGCAGTTCGCGGACAGGGCAGAGCGAGCAGTACTTC.

The rearrangement joins TRBV10-3 to TRBJ2-7; D may correspond to TRBD1 or TRBD2 (5 bases each). The V and J ends lost 0 bases and 3 bases respectively, with 9 bases between them. Germline loops: CDR1 ENHRY, CDR2 SYGVKD. This CDR3 spans 14 amino acids. This CDR3 is CAISESGTYYEQYF. In nucleotides, the CDR3 is TGTGCCATCAGTGAGTCCGGGACCTACTACGAGCAGTACTTC.

This chain connects TRBV7-9 to TRBJ1-5, with 8 bases lining up with TRBD1. The CDR3 length is 14 residues. Germline-derived CDR1 and CDR2 are SEHNR and FQNEAQ (reference sequence). Trimming took 5 bases from V and 4 from J; bases not matched to a gene: 4. For the CDR3, the DNA is TGTGCCAGCAGCCCAGGGGGCCTTAATCAGCCCCAGCATTTT. Amino acids: CASSPGGLNQPQHF.

This clone was counted once. The chain couples TRBV7-9 to TRBJ2-2; D call uncertain. Per germline, CDR1 SEHNR and CDR2 FQNEAQ (reference sequence). The CDR3 loop spans 13 amino acids. Trimming shortened V by 7 bases and J by 0 bases, and 6 bases separated the two germline ends. The CDR3 bases are TGTGCCAGCAAGGTCGCGAACACCGGGGAGCTGTTTTTT. Translated, it gives CASKVANTGELFF.

The V and J genes are TRBV4-1 and TRBJ2-5; D is uncertain. The CDR3 is 16 amino acids. With 0 bases removed from V and 0 bases from J, the gap between germline ends came to 11 bases. Germline V gene lookup returns CDR1 MGHRA and CDR2 YSYEKL. CDR3: CASSQDHGPYQETQYF. Written as DNA, the CDR3 is TGCGCCAGCAGCCAAGATCATGGCCCCTACCAAGAGACCCAGTACTTC.

The chain recombines TRBV10-1 with TRBJ2-7; no clear D. Germline values: CDR1 WNHNN, CDR2 SYGVQD (reference sequence). Trimming shortened V by 1 base and J by 4 bases, and 8 bases separated the two germline ends. This CDR3 spans 13 amino acids. The CDR3 sequence is CASSEFGRYEQYF. The CDR3 DNA reads TGCGCCAGCAGTGAGTTCGGGCGATACGAGCAGTACTTC.

The chain couples TRBV4-2 to TRBJ1-2; D not certain. The germline gives CDR1 LGHNA, CDR2 YNFKEQ. There are 14 residues in the CDR3. The V end was cut by 0 bases, the J end by 0 bases, with 5 bases between. The CDR3 is CASSQEWTNYGYTF. The CDR3 nucleotides are TGTGCCAGCAGCCAAGAATGGACTAACTATGGCTACACCTTC.

The V and J genes are TRBV5-6 and TRBJ2-2; 8 nucleotides align to TRBD1. Germline loops: CDR1 SGHDT, CDR2 YYEEEE. The CDR3 has 15 residues. J gave up 7 bases and V 0 bases, and 5 bases lay outside the gene matches. The CDR3 sequence is CASSLGQGAGGELFF. CDR3 in DNA: TGTGCCAGCAGCTTGGGGCAGGGGGCCGGCGGGGAGCTGTTTTTT.

The gene calls are TRBV10-3 and TRBJ2-1, with D possibly TRBD2 on 6 matching bases. The CDR3 consists of 15 residues. Germline V CDR1 and CDR2: ENHRY, SYGVKD. The V end lost 0 bases, the J end lost 8 bases, and 14 bases lay between the germline ends. CDR3 region: CAISESPEGGHEQFF. The CDR3 DNA sequence: TGTGCCATCAGTGAGTCGCCGGAGGGAGGCCATGAGCAGTTCTTC.

A word on this clone: The same CDR3 is also encoded by other DNA sequences in this sample. This chain joins TRBV6-6 and TRBJ1-1; D not resolved. CDR1 and CDR2 from the germline V gene are MNHNY and SVGAGI (reference sequence). This CDR3 is built from 12 residues. Between the trimmed V and J ends, which lost 2 bases and 5 bases, there was a span of 6 bases. The CDR3 region has the DNA TGTGCCAGCAGTTACCTAAAGACTGAAGCTTTCTTT. This codes for CASSYLKTEAFF.

The chain couples TRBV11-2 to TRBJ2-6; no reliable D call. CDR3 length equals 15 residues. The germline CDR1 and CDR2 sequences are SGHAT and FQNNGV. Trimming removed 5 bases from V and 0 bases from J, with 8 bases in between. CDR3 bases: TGTGCCAGCAGCGCAGCCCACTCTGGGGCCAACGTCCTGACTTTC. It is translated as CASSAAHSGANVLTF.

The chain has TRBV6-5 and TRBJ2-7; D unresolved. V shed 3 bases and J shed 6 bases, with 21 bases lying between them. The CDR3 length is 16 residues. Germline values: CDR1 MNHEY, CDR2 SVGAGI. In DNA, the CDR3 is TGTGCCAGCAGTTATTCGGCACACTACCTATGGCGCGAGCAGTACTTC. This gives the protein CASSYSAHYLWREQYF.

The gene calls are TRBV6-1 and TRBJ2-1; D unclear. The CDR3 runs to 14 residues. V was trimmed by 2 bases and J by 4 bases, leaving 9 bases between them. Germline-derived CDR1 and CDR2 are MNHNS and SASEGT. Here the CDR3 DNA reads TGTGCCAGCAGTGAACGGCAGAAATACAATGAGCAGTTCTTC. Translated, it gives CASSERQKYNEQFF.

V is TRBV7-6 and J is TRBJ1-5; TRBD1 agrees at 7 bases. This CDR3 region has 14 residues. V lost 4 bases and J lost 9; bases outside the gene matches: 9. Germline V CDR1 and CDR2: SGHVS, FNYEAQ. The CDR3 coding sequence is TGTGCCAGCAGCTCGCGACAGGGAGTCACGCCCCAGCATTTT. This codes for CASSSRQGVTPQHF.

The J gene is TRBJ2-1, the V gene TRBV28; D gene ambiguous. Germline CDR1 reads MDHEN; CDR2 reads SYDVKM. The CDR3 contains 12 residues. The V end was cut by 5 bases, the J end by 10 bases, with 12 bases between. The CDR3 sequence: CASSPLGWEQFF. The CDR3 DNA sequence: TGTGCCAGCAGTCCCCTGGGGTGGGAGCAGTTCTTC.

The J gene is TRBJ1-5, the V gene TRBV27, with 10 bases aligning to TRBD1. The germline gives CDR1 MNHEY, CDR2 SMNVEV (reference sequence). This CDR3 comprises 18 residues. V was clipped by 3 bases and J by 2 bases; unmatched bases: 10. CDR3 amino acids: CASSFPGQGKEGNQPQHF. The CDR3 DNA sequence: TGTGCCAGCAGTTTCCCGGGACAGGGGAAAGAGGGCAATCAGCCCCAGCATTTT.